These 10 T cell receptor beta chains came from one sample sequenced in a study of shared clonotypes between healthy human individuals (dated by TCRdb to about 2020). The library was made by the immunoSEQ multiplex PCR assay. Here the immuneACCESS table is served through TCRdb, limited to in-frame sequences with V and J called. Missing clones are a known gap in these copies; in checked studies unresolved V genes cover under half, and the rest lacks a known reason. The sample contains around 750,000 clones, around 67% of them found a single time. The ten largest clones take up under 2% of the sample. Sequencing input: memory CD4+ T cells sorted from blood. The meaning of the sample's cell subset or site label: CD45RA-negative fraction. These receptors were taken from a woman aged 30 to 39 in good health.

The chain employs TRBV5-4 and TRBJ2-1; D might be TRBD1 or TRBD2, each matching 5 bases. Deletions cut 4 bases from V and 0 bases from J, with 8 bases between. This CDR3 has 14 amino acids. Germline V gives CDR1 SGHNT, CDR2 YYREEE (reference sequence). CDR3: CASSGTVSYNEQFF. The CDR3 DNA follows: TGTGCCAGCAGCGGGACGGTCTCCTACAATGAGCAGTTCTTC.

This clone is a singleton in its sample. The rearrangement links TRBV2 to TRBJ2-1; TRBD2 matches at 11 bases. Trimming removed 2 bases from V and 5 bases from J; junction bases left unmatched: 8. Germline lookup yields CDR1 SNHLY and CDR2 FYNNEI. This CDR3 has 17 amino acids. Here the CDR3 DNA reads TGTGCCAGCAGTGAAAGAGGCGGGACTAGCGGACACAATGAGCAGTTCTTC. Its protein product is CASSERGGTSGHNEQFF.

The chain employs TRBV7-2 and TRBJ2-5, with 10 bases aligning to TRBD2. Germline values: CDR1 SGHTA, CDR2 FQGNSA. The CDR3 covers 14 residues. V shed 5 bases, J shed 5 bases, and the junction held 5 bases outside the gene matches. The CDR3 spells CASSAGLALETQYF. Here the CDR3 DNA reads TGTGCCAGCAGCGCGGGACTAGCGCTCGAGACCCAGTACTTC. Combining the CDR3 with reference TRBV7-2 and TRBJ2-5 gives the whole variable domain GAGVSQSPSNKVTEKGKDVELRCDPISGHTALYWYRQSLGQGLEFLIYFQGNSAPDKSGLPSDRFSAERTGGSVSTLTIQRTQQEDSAVYLCASSAGLALETQYFGPGTRLLVL.

The V gene is TRBV7-3, the J gene TRBJ2-6; D is uncertain. This CDR3 is built from 13 residues. The germline V gene has CDR1 SGHTA and CDR2 FQGTGA. The V and J ends lost 2 bases and 6 bases respectively, with 5 bases between them. CDR3 nucleotide sequence: TGTGCCAGCAGCTTAGATCCGGCCAACGTCCTGACTTTC. It codes for CASSLDPANVLTF.

V gene TRBV7-3 combines with J gene TRBJ2-3; TRBD2 matches at 8 bases. The CDR3 covers 15 residues. CDR1 is SGHTA and CDR2 is FQGTGA in the germline V gene. V was clipped by 4 bases and J by 4 bases; unmatched bases: 7. CDR3 residues: CASSYTSGGADTQYF. CDR3 in DNA: TGTGCCAGCAGCTACACTAGCGGAGGGGCAGATACGCAGTATTTT.

V gene TRBV28 combines with J gene TRBJ1-3; D ambiguous. V was trimmed by 4 bases and J by 2 bases, leaving 9 bases between them. The CDR3 length is 14 residues. Germline CDR1 reads MDHEN; CDR2 reads SYDVKM. The CDR3 is CASSWYSTGNTIYF. As DNA, the CDR3 is TGTGCCAGCAGTTGGTACAGTACTGGAAACACCATATATTTT.

The V call is TRBV7-8, the J call TRBJ1-3; unclear D gene. The ends were cut back, 1 base at V and 0 bases at J, with 4 bases in the middle. CDR1 is SGHVS, CDR2 FQNEAQ, per germline. This CDR3 is 14 amino acids long. The CDR3 spells CASSLEISGNTIYF. As DNA, the CDR3 is TGTGCCAGCAGCTTAGAGATCTCTGGAAACACCATATATTTT.

The chain uses TRBV29-1 and TRBJ1-3; 10 nucleotides match TRBD1. Germline CDR1 reads SQVTM; CDR2 reads ANQGSEA. CDR3 size: 14 residues. Trimming cost V 4 bases and J 3 bases; bases outside gene matches: 3. The CDR3 region is CSVGQGALGNTIYF. CDR3 bases: TGCAGCGTTGGACAGGGGGCGCTTGGAAACACCATATATTTT.

The chain uses TRBV5-1 and TRBJ2-7; possible D gene TRBD2, 6 bases. Germline values: CDR1 SGHRS, CDR2 YFSETQ. The length of the CDR3 is 14 residues. Trimming stripped 3 bases from V and 3 bases from J, with 13 bases between. In DNA, the CDR3 is TGCGCCAGCAGCTCCGGGGGTGAGCTCTACGAGCAGTACTTC. Protein sequence: CASSSGGELYEQYF. Based on the CDR3 plus reference TRBV5-1 and TRBJ2-7, the full variable domain is KAGVTQTPRYLIKTRGQQVTLSCSPISGHRSVSWYQQTPGQGLQFLFEYFSETQRNKGNFPGRFSGRQFSNSRSEMNVSTLELGDSALYLCASSSGGELYEQYFGPGTRLTVT.

V gene TRBV29-1 combines with J gene TRBJ2-7; 7 bases align to TRBD1. The CDR3 has 12 residues. Germline CDR1 and CDR2: SQVTM and ANQGSEA. J was trimmed by 5 bases and V by 6 bases; bases with no gene match: 7. The CDR3 loop reads CSVAGTADEQYF. CDR3 coding DNA: TGCAGCGTAGCCGGGACAGCGGACGAGCAGTACTTC.